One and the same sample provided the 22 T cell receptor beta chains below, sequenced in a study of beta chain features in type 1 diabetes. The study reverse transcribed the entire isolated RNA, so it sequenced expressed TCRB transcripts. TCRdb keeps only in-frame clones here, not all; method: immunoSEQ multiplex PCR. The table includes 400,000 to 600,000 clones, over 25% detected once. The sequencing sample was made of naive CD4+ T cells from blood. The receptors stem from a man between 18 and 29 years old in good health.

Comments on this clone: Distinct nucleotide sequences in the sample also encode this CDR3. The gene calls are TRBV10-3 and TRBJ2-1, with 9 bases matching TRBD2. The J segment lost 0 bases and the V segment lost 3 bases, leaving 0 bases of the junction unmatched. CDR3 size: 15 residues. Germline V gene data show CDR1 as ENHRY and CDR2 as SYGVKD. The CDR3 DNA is TGTGCCATCAGTGAAGCGGGGGGCTCCTACAATGAGCAGTTCTTC. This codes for CAISEAGGSYNEQFF.

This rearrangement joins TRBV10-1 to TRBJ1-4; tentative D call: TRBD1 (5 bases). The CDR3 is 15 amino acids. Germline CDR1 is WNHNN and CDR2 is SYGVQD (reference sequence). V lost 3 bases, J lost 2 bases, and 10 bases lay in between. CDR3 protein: CASSDGRGTNEKLFF. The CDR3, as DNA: TGCGCCAGCAGTGATGGAAGGGGCACTAATGAAAAACTGTTTTTT.

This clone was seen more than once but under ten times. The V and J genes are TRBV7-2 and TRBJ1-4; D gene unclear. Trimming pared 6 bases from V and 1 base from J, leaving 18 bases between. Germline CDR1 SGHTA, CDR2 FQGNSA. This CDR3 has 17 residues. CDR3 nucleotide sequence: TGTGCCAGCAGTTCTAACCGCCCGATGGGAACTAATGAAAAACTGTTTTTT. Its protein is CASSSNRPMGTNEKLFF.

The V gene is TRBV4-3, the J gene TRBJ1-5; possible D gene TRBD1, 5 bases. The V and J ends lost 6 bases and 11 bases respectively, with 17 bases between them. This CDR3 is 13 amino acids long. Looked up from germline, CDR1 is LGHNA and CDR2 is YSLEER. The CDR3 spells CASSHGWDSAQHF. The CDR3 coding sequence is TGCGCCAGCAGTCACGGATGGGACTCGGCCCAGCATTTT.

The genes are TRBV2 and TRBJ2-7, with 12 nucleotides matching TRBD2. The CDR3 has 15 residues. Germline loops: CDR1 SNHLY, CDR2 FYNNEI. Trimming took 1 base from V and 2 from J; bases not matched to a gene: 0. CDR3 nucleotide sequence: TGTGCCAGCAGTGAAGGGACTAGCGGGACCTACGAGCAGTACTTC. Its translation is CASSEGTSGTYEQYF. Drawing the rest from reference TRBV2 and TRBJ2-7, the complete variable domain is EPEVTQTPSHQVTQMGQEVILRCVPISNHLYFYWYRQILGQKVEFLVSFYNNEISEKSEIFDDQFSVERPDGSNFTLKIRSTKLEDSAMYFCASSEGTSGTYEQYFGPGTRLTVT.

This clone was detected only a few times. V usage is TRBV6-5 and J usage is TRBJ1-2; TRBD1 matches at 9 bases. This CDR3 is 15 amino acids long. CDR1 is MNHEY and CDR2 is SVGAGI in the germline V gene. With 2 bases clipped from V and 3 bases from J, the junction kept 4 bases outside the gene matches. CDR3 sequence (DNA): TGTGCCAGCAGTTACGCGTGGGACAGGGACTATGGCTACACCTTC. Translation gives CASSYAWDRDYGYTF.

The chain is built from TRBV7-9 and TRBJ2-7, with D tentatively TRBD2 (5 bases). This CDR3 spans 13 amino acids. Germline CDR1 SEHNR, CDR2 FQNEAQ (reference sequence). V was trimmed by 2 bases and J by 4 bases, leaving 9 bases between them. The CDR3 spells CASSLTGIYEQYF. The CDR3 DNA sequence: TGTGCCAGCAGCTTAACGGGGATATACGAGCAGTACTTC.

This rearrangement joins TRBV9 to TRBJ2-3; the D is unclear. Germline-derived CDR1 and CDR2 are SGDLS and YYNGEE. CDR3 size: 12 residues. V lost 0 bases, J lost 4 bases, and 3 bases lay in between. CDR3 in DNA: TGTGCCAGCAGCGTAGGCTCAGATACGCAGTATTTT. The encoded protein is CASSVGSDTQYF. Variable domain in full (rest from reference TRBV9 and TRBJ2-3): DSGVTQTPKHLITATGQRVTLRCSPRSGDLSVYWYQQSLDQGLQFLIQYYNGEERAKGNILERFSAQQFPDLHSELNLSSLELGDSALYFCASSVGSDTQYFGPGTRLTVL.

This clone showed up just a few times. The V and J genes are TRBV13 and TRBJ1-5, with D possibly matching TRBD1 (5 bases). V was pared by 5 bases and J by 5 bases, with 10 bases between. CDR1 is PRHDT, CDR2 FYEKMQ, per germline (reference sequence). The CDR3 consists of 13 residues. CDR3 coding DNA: TGTGCCAGCAGCAAGTCGGGGGATCAGCCCCAGCATTTT. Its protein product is CASSKSGDQPQHF.

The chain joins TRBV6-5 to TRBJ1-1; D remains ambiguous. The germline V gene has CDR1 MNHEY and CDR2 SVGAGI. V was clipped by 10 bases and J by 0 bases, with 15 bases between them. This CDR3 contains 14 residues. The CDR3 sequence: CATLGGVMNTEAFF. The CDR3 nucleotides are TGTGCCACCTTGGGTGGCGTTATGAACACTGAAGCTTTCTTT.

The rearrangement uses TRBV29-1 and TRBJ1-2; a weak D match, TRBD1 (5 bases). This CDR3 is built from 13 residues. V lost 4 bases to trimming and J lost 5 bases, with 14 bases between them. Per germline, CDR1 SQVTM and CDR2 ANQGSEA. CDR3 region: CSVVWGKKYGYTF. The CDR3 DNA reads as TGCAGCGTTGTTTGGGGGAAGAAGTATGGCTACACCTTC.

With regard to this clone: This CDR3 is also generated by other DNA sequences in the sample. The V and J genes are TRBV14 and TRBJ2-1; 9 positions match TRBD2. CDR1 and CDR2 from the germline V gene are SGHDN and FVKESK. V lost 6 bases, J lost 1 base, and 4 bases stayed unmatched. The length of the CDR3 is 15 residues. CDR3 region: CASRATSGSYNEQFF. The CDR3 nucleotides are TGTGCCAGCAGAGCGACTAGCGGTTCCTACAATGAGCAGTTCTTC.

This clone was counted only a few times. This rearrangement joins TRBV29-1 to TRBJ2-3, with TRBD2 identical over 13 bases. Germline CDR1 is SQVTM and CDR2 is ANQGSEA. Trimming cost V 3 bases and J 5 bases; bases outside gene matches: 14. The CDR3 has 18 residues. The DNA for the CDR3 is TGCAGCGTTGACGGACTAGCGGGAGAGCGCGGGTCCAGAGATACGCAGTATTTT. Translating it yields CSVDGLAGERGSRDTQYF.

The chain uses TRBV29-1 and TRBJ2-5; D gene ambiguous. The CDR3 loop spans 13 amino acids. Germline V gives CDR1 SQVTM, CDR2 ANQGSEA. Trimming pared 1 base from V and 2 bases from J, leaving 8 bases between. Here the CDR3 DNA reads TGCAGCGTTGAAGGGTCAGATCAAGAGACCCAGTACTTC. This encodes CSVEGSDQETQYF. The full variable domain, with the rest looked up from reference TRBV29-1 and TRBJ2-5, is SAVISQKPSRDICQRGTSLTIQCQVDSQVTMMFWYRQQPGQSLTLIATANQGSEATYESGFVIDKFPISRPNLTFSTLTVSNMSPEDSSIYLCSVEGSDQETQYFGPGTRLLVL.

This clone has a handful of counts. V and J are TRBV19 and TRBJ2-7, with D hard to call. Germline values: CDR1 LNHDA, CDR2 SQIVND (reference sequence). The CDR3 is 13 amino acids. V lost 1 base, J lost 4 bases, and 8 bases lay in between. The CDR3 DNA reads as TGTGCCAGTAGTATAGTGGTGGGTTACGAGCAGTACTTC. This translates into CASSIVVGYEQYF. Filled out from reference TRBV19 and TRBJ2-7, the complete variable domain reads DGGITQSPKYLFRKEGQNVTLSCEQNLNHDAMYWYRQDPGQGLRLIYYSQIVNDFQKGDIAEGYSVSREKKESFPLTVTSAQKNPTAFYLCASSIVVGYEQYFGPGTRLTVT.

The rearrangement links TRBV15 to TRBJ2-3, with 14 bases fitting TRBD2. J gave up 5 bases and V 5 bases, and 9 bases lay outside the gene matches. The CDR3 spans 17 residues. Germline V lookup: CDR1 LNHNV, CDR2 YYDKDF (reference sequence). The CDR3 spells CATSRPTSGRVEDTQYF. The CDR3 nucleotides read TGTGCCACCAGCCGCCCGACTAGCGGGAGGGTGGAAGATACGCAGTATTTT.

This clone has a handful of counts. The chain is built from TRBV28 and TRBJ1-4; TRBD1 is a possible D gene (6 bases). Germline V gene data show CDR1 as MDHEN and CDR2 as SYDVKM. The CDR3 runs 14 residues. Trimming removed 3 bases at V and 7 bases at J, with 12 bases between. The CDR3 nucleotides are TGTGCCAGCAGTTTCGGGGGGCTTAGTGAAAAACTGTTTTTT. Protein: CASSFGGLSEKLFF.

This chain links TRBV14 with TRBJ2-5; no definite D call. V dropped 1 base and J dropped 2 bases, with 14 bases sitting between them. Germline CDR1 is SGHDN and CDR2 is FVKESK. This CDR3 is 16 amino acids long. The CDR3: CASSQGSGLVQETQYF. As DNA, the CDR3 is TGTGCCAGCAGCCAAGGCAGTGGTTTAGTACAAGAGACCCAGTACTTC.

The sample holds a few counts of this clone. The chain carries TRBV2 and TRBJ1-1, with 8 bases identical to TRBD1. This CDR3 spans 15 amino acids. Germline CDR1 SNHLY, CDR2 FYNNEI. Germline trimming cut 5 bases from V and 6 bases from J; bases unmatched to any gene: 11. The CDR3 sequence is CASSQGQARFAEAFF. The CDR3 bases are TGTGCCAGCAGTCAGGGACAGGCACGTTTCGCTGAAGCTTTCTTT.

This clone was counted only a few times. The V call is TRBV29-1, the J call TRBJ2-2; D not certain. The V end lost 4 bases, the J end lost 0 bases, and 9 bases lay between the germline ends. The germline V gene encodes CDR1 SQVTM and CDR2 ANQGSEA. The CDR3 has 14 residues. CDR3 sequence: CSVGGRTNTGELFF. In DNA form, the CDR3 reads TGCAGCGTTGGTGGGCGGACGAACACCGGGGAGCTGTTTTTT.

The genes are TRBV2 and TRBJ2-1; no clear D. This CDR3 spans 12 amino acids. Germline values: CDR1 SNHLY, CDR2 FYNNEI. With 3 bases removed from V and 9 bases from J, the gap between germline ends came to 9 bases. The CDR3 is CASSDLWGEQFF. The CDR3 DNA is TGTGCCAGCAGTGACTTGTGGGGTGAGCAGTTCTTC.

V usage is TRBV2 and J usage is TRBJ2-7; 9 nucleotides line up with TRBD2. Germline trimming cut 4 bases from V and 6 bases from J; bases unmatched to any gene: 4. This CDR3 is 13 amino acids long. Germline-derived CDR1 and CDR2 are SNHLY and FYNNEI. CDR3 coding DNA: TGTGCCAGCAGTGGGGGACTAGCTTCCGAGCAGTACTTC. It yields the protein CASSGGLASEQYF.